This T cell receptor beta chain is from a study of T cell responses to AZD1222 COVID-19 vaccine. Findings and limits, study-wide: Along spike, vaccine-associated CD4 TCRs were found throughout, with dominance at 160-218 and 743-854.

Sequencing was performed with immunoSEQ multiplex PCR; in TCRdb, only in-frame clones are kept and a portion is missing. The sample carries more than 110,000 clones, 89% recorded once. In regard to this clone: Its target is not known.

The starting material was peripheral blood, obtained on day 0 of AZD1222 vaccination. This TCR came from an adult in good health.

The CDR3 is CASSRNAEQYF. CDR3 DNA: TGTGCCAGCAGTAGGAATGCCGAGCAGTACTTC. The J gene is TRBJ2-7, the V gene TRBV28, with D uncertain. There are 11 residues in the CDR3. Germline V lookup: CDR1 MDHEN, CDR2 SYDVKM. The V gene lost 5 bases and the J gene lost 6 bases, with 8 bases spanning the gap.